This T cell receptor (beta chain) was identified during a study of blood T cell repertoires in COVID-19. The overall study: From T cells, B-cell-depleted T cells, or PBMCs came the material, which was cDNA or gDNA.

Profiling relied on immunoSEQ multiplex PCR, and the TCRdb table lists in-frame clones only, not all of them. The repertoire has a few hundred thousand clones, approximately 85% of them found once; the top ten carry around 6.9%. The trim removed 5 bases at V and 4 bases at J, leaving 10 bases unmatched. The CDR3 is 15 amino acids. CDR1 and CDR2 (germline): SGHDT, YYEEEE. The sequence came from a human donor in a cohort sampled during active COVID-19. This rearrangement joins TRBV5-6 to TRBJ2-3; 7 positions match TRBD2. The sequencing sample was made of peripheral blood. DNA of the CDR3: TGTGCCAGCAGAACTAGTGGCGGGGGATCAGATACGCAGTATTTT. It specifies CASRTSGGGSDTQYF.